Each of the 17 T cell receptor beta chains below was sequenced from the same sample in a study of shared clonotypes between healthy human individuals. Libraries were prepared by immunoSEQ multiplex PCR; TCRdb keeps only in-frame clonotypes and omits some of them. Of millions of clones in the sample, 85% to 95% were seen once. CD45RO-negative CD8 cells positively selected for CCR7 made up the naive population, which excluded terminally differentiated effector memory CD45RA+ cells. The material sequenced was naive CD8+ T cells from PBMCs. These receptors were taken from a man between 18 and 29 years old in good health. Some clones in this sample may be carry-over from other donors' samples.

About this clone: Within the sample, other DNA sequences also encode this same CDR3. The V and J genes are TRBV7-3 and TRBJ2-2; D is possibly TRBD1 (5 bases). This CDR3 spans 14 amino acids. The germline gives CDR1 SGHTA, CDR2 FQGTGA. Trimming removed 5 bases from V and 2 bases from J, with 9 bases in between. CDR3 sequence reads: CASSPDRNTGELFF. The CDR3 DNA sequence: TGTGCCAGCAGCCCTGACAGAAACACCGGGGAGCTGTTTTTT.

The chain has TRBV19 and TRBJ2-1, with TRBD2 identical over 8 bases. This CDR3 comprises 16 residues. Germline V gives CDR1 LNHDA, CDR2 SQIVND (reference sequence). The V gene end was trimmed by 5 bases and the J gene end by 7 bases; junction bases not matched to a gene: 13. Written as DNA, the CDR3 is TGTGCCAGTAGTGTGATAGCGGGGAAGATGTCAAATGAGCAGTTCTTC. Translation gives CASSVIAGKMSNEQFF.

The chain uses TRBV6-1 and TRBJ1-1; the D is unclear. Trimming left V 7 bases short and J 11 bases short, with 20 bases between. Germline V CDR1 and CDR2: MNHNS, SASEGT. The CDR3 extends over 13 amino acids. This CDR3 is CASIPRQPYRAFF. CDR3 nucleotides: TGTGCCAGCATTCCGCGGCAGCCCTATAGGGCTTTCTTT.

On this clone itself: Within the sample, other DNA sequences also encode this same CDR3. The rearrangement uses TRBV27 and TRBJ2-1; a possible D gene is TRBD1 (5 bases). The CDR3 consists of 12 residues. Trimming removed 4 bases from V and 4 bases from J, with 5 bases in between. Germline V gene sequence: CDR1 MNHEY, CDR2 SMNVEV (reference sequence). CDR3 sequence: CASSYRYNEQFF. CDR3 nucleotides: TGTGCCAGCAGTTACAGGTACAATGAGCAGTTCTTC.

V usage is TRBV7-8 and J usage is TRBJ2-1; D might be TRBD1 (6 bases). The germline CDR1 and CDR2 sequences are SGHVS and FQNEAQ. The CDR3 has 13 residues. V was shortened by 4 bases and J by 6 bases, with 10 bases between the two germline ends. The CDR3, as DNA: TGTGCCAGCAGCTCAGGGGTCTCCAATGAGCAGTTCTTC. It encodes CASSSGVSNEQFF.

The V and J genes are TRBV18 and TRBJ2-7; the D gene could be TRBD1 or TRBD2 (5 bases each). Germline V gives CDR1 KGHSH, CDR2 LQKENI. This CDR3 spans 18 amino acids. Trimming removed 2 bases at V and 4 bases at J, with 24 bases between. CDR3 sequence: CASSPNPLQKGTSYEQYF. DNA for the CDR3: TGTGCCAGCTCACCAAACCCCCTACAGAAGGGGACCTCGTACGAGCAGTACTTC.

The chain is built from TRBV9 and TRBJ2-2; the match to TRBD2 covers 8 bases. Germline-derived CDR1 and CDR2 are SGDLS and YYNGEE. With 4 bases clipped from V and 7 bases from J, the junction kept 12 bases outside the gene matches. CDR3 size: 16 residues. The CDR3 sequence is CASSPGGGLADGELFF. The CDR3 nucleotides are TGTGCCAGCAGCCCCGGGGGGGGGCTAGCGGACGGGGAGCTGTTTTTT. Combining the CDR3 with reference TRBV9 and TRBJ2-2 gives the whole variable domain DSGVTQTPKHLITATGQRVTLRCSPRSGDLSVYWYQQSLDQGLQFLIQYYNGEERAKGNILERFSAQQFPDLHSELNLSSLELGDSALYFCASSPGGGLADGELFFGEGSRLTVL.

This chain links TRBV28 with TRBJ2-3; TRBD2 agrees at 14 bases. The germline CDR1 and CDR2 sequences are MDHEN and SYDVKM. The CDR3 runs 16 residues. V was clipped by 7 bases and J by 3 bases; unmatched bases: 6. DNA for the CDR3: TGTGCCAGCAATCGGACTAGCGGGAGGAGAACAGATACGCAGTATTTT. It specifies CASNRTSGRRTDTQYF.

The chain uses TRBV19 and TRBJ2-3; TRBD2 agrees at 12 bases. The CDR3 extends over 15 amino acids. Trimming took 5 bases from V and 6 from J; bases not matched to a gene: 6. In germline, CDR1 is LNHDA, CDR2 SQIVND (reference sequence). The CDR3 loop reads CASSPRLAGVDTQYF. CDR3 sequence (DNA): TGTGCCAGTAGTCCCCGACTAGCGGGAGTCGATACGCAGTATTTT.

This clone was seen only once. The same CDR3 arises from other DNA sequences in this sample as well. The rearrangement links TRBV9 to TRBJ2-2; D may be TRBD2 (6 bases). The CDR3 consists of 16 residues. Trimming removed 0 bases from V and 1 base from J, with 10 bases in between. Germline assignment: CDR1 SGDLS and CDR2 YYNGEE. The CDR3 DNA sequence: TGTGCCAGCAGCGTAGGTGGAGGGCTGAACACCGGGGAGCTGTTTTTT. It is translated as CASSVGGGLNTGELFF.

This clone has a handful of counts. The V call is TRBV2, the J call TRBJ1-1; D may be TRBD1 (5 bases). The CDR3 spans 15 residues. Deletions cut 6 bases from V and 0 bases from J, with 14 bases between. Germline CDR1 SNHLY, CDR2 FYNNEI. This CDR3 reads CASRVTEIMNTEAFF. The CDR3 nucleotides read TGTGCCAGCAGGGTGACAGAGATCATGAACACTGAAGCTTTCTTT.

The chain carries TRBV25-1 and TRBJ1-1, with D maybe TRBD1 (6 bases). V was cut by 7 bases and J by 3 bases, with 12 bases left in between. The CDR3 length is 13 residues. Germline assignment: CDR1 MGHDK and CDR2 SYGVNS. Here the CDR3 DNA reads TGTGCCAGCAACCACAGGGTGGACACTGAAGCTTTCTTT. Translation gives CASNHRVDTEAFF. Combining the CDR3 with reference TRBV25-1 and TRBJ1-1 gives the whole variable domain EADIYQTPRYLVIGTGKKITLECSQTMGHDKMYWYQQDPGMELHLIHYSYGVNSTEKGDLSSESTVSRIRTEHFPLTLESARPSHTSQYLCASNHRVDTEAFFGQGTRLTVV.

V and J are TRBV7-9 and TRBJ2-7; weak D call: TRBD2 (6 bases). The CDR3 has 16 residues. Germline V CDR1 and CDR2: SEHNR, FQNEAQ (reference sequence). Trimming pared 5 bases from V and 7 bases from J, leaving 24 bases between. The CDR3: CASSPFQAGSQVEQYF. The CDR3 DNA sequence: TGTGCCAGCAGCCCATTCCAGGCGGGATCCCAAGTAGAGCAGTACTTC.

The chain couples TRBV27 to TRBJ1-4; tentatively, D is TRBD1 (5 bases). Germline CDR1 MNHEY, CDR2 SMNVEV (reference sequence). V shed 5 bases and J shed 7 bases, with 20 bases lying between them. The CDR3 has 16 residues. The CDR3 loop reads CASSLGTTGVGEKLFF. The CDR3, as DNA: TGTGCCAGCAGTCTAGGAACGACGGGGGTTGGTGAAAAACTGTTTTTT. The full variable domain, in which reference TRBV27 and TRBJ1-4 provide the parts outside the CDR3, is EAQVTQNPRYLITVTGKKLTVTCSQNMNHEYMSWYRQDPGLGLRQIYYSMNVEVTDKGDVPEGYKVSRKEKRNFPLILESPSPNQTSLYFCASSLGTTGVGEKLFFGSGTQLSVL.

In regard to this clone: Other nucleotide sequences in the sample specify the same CDR3. This rearrangement joins TRBV27 to TRBJ2-7; no clear D. CDR3 size: 13 residues. Germline V lookup: CDR1 MNHEY, CDR2 SMNVEV (reference sequence). The V end lost 1 base, the J end lost 5 bases, and 9 bases lay between the germline ends. The CDR3 region has the DNA TGTGCCAGCAGTTTATTAACTGGCAACGAGCAGTACTTC. Translating it yields CASSLLTGNEQYF.

V is TRBV9 and J is TRBJ2-2, with D tentatively TRBD2 (8 bases). CDR1 and CDR2 from the germline V gene are SGDLS and YYNGEE. V shed 3 bases and J shed 2 bases, with 20 bases lying between them. The CDR3 has 18 residues. The DNA of the CDR3 is TGTGCCAGCAGCGAACGCCCGGGAGGGACAGTTAACACCGGGGAGCTGTTTTTT. As protein: CASSERPGGTVNTGELFF.

This rearrangement joins TRBV6-1 to TRBJ1-5, with D unclear. This CDR3 is built from 14 residues. CDR1 is MNHNS and CDR2 is SASEGT in the germline V gene. Between the trimmed V and J ends, which lost 2 bases and 2 bases, there was a span of 7 bases. The CDR3 here is CASSERRGNQPQHF. In DNA, the CDR3 is TGTGCCAGCAGTGAACGGAGGGGCAATCAGCCCCAGCATTTT.